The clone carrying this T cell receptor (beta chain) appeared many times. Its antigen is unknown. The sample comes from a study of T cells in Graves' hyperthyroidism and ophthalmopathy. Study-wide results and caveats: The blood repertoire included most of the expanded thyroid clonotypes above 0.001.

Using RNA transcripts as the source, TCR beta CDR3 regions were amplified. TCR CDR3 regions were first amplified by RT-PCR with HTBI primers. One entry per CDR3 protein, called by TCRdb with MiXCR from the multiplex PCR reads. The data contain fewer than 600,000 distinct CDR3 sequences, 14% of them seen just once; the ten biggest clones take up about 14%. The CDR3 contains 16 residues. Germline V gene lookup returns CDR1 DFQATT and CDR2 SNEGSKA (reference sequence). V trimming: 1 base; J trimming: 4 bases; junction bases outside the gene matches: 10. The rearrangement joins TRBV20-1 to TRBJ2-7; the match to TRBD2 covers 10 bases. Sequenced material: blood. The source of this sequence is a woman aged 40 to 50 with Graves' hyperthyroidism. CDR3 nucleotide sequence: TGCAGTGCTAGAGGGACTAGCGGAGGGAACTTATACGAGCAGTACTTC. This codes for CSARGTSGGNLYEQYF.